The 12 T cell receptor beta chains in this list originate from one sample, sequenced in a study of blood T cell repertoires in COVID-19. The protocol was immunoSEQ multiplex PCR, while the TCRdb copy is restricted to in-frame clones and leaves out a portion. The table records about 100,000 clones, roughly 76% of them present only once. Sequenced input: peripheral blood. All receptors come from an older man with COVID-19, enrolled during active disease.

This clone came up once. This chain connects TRBV7-8 to TRBJ1-1, with 9 positions matching TRBD1. The ends lost 5 bases at V and 4 bases at J; junction bases unmatched: 5. The CDR3 runs to 14 residues. Germline loops: CDR1 SGHVS, CDR2 FQNEAQ. DNA of the CDR3: TGTGCCAGCAGCGCAACAGGGGGCGGCACTGAAGCTTTCTTT. This sequence encodes CASSATGGGTEAFF. The full variable domain, completed using reference TRBV7-8 and TRBJ1-1, is GAGVSQSPRYKVAKRGQDVALRCDPISGHVSLFWYQQALGQGPEFLTYFQNEAQLDKSGLPSDRFFAERPEGSVSTLKIQRTQQEDSAVYLCASSATGGGTEAFFGQGTRLTVV.

This clone was observed a handful of times. The chain combines TRBV7-8 with TRBJ1-5, with 8 bases identical to TRBD1. CDR1 and CDR2 from the germline V gene are SGHVS and FQNEAQ. The CDR3 sequence is 15 residues long. Unmatched junction bases numbered 9, after V lost 6 bases and J lost 5 bases. The CDR3 nucleotides read TGTGCCAGCAGAGATGGACAGGGTCTGGATCAGCCCCAGCATTTT. It encodes CASRDGQGLDQPQHF.

The CDR3 sequence: CASSYPDRDGNTEAFF. The CDR3 coding sequence is TGTGCCAGCAGTTACCCGGACAGGGATGGGAACACTGAAGCTTTCTTT. The chain recombines TRBV6-5 with TRBJ1-1, with TRBD1 matching 8 bases. The length of the CDR3 is 16 residues. V gave up 2 bases and J gave up 1 base; unmatched junction bases: 6. The germline V gene has CDR1 MNHEY and CDR2 SVGAGI.

This chain uses TRBV5-4 with TRBJ1-3, with TRBD1 matching 9 bases. V trimming: 2 bases; J trimming: 3 bases; junction bases outside the gene matches: 6. CDR3 size: 16 residues. CDR1 and CDR2 from the germline V gene are SGHNT and YYREEE (reference sequence). The DNA for the CDR3 is TGTGCCAGCAGCTTCACAGGGGGCTTTCGTGGAAACACCATATATTTT. As protein: CASSFTGGFRGNTIYF.

This sequence joins TRBV28 and TRBJ2-7; the D gene is possibly TRBD1 (7 bases). This CDR3 is 15 amino acids long. Trimming took off 4 bases at V and 0 bases at J, with 13 bases between the two ends. Germline-derived CDR1 and CDR2 are MDHEN and SYDVKM. CDR3 protein: CASSSAGTDSYEQYF. DNA of the CDR3: TGTGCCAGCAGTTCCGCGGGGACAGACTCCTACGAGCAGTACTTC.

The chain is built from TRBV9 and TRBJ2-7; 11 bases are a match to TRBD2. V lost 0 bases, J lost 5 bases, and 13 bases stayed unmatched. The CDR3 length is 18 residues. CDR1 SGDLS and CDR2 YYNGEE come from the germline V gene. The CDR3 reads CASSVGALAGGQLNEQYF. The CDR3, as DNA: TGTGCCAGCAGCGTAGGTGCCCTAGCGGGGGGCCAATTGAACGAGCAGTACTTC.

The gene calls are TRBV6-6 and TRBJ1-1, with TRBD1 identical over 8 bases. Unmatched junction bases numbered 14, after V lost 5 bases and J lost 9 bases. Germline assignment: CDR1 MNHNY and CDR2 SVGAGI (reference sequence). CDR3 length: 15 amino acids. Here the CDR3 reads CASSGSDRAVLQAFF. CDR3 DNA: TGTGCCAGCAGTGGGTCGGACAGGGCCGTTCTACAAGCTTTCTTT.

The chain combines TRBV27 with TRBJ1-4; 7 bases line up with TRBD1. Germline-derived CDR1 and CDR2 are MNHEY and SMNVEV (reference sequence). This CDR3 is built from 14 residues. Trimming cost V 3 bases and J 3 bases; bases outside gene matches: 1. The CDR3 sequence is CASSFQGANEKLFF. The CDR3 DNA sequence: TGTGCCAGCAGTTTTCAGGGGGCTAATGAAAAACTGTTTTTT.

V is TRBV15 and J is TRBJ1-4, with 8 bases matching TRBD1. Germline V CDR1 and CDR2: LNHNV, YYDKDF (reference sequence). With 5 bases clipped from V and 8 bases from J, the junction kept 10 bases outside the gene matches. The CDR3 loop spans 15 amino acids. This CDR3 is CATSFTTGAGEKLFF. The CDR3 DNA sequence: TGTGCCACCAGCTTCACGACAGGGGCTGGCGAAAAACTGTTTTTT. Full variable domain (rest looked up from reference TRBV15 and TRBJ1-4): DAMVIQNPRYQVTQFGKPVTLSCSQTLNHNVMYWYQQKSSQAPKLLFHYYDKDFNNEADTPDNFQSRRPNTSFCFLDIRSPGLGDTAMYLCATSFTTGAGEKLFFGSGTQLSVL.

A few counts support this clone. The chain has TRBV11-2 and TRBJ2-1; D is undetermined. V was trimmed by 1 base and J by 1 base, leaving 8 bases between them. Germline V lookup: CDR1 SGHAT, CDR2 FQNNGV. CDR3 size: 15 residues. CDR3 sequence (DNA): TGTGCCAGCAGCTTAGGTCGTTCTTCCTACAATGAGCAGTTCTTC. The encoded protein is CASSLGRSSYNEQFF.

This sequence joins TRBV5-6 and TRBJ2-7; 8 bases are shared with TRBD1. The CDR3 is 15 residues long. The junction had 7 bases not matched to a gene; V was cut back by 2 bases and J by 3 bases. Germline loops: CDR1 SGHDT, CDR2 YYEEEE. CDR3 loop: CASSFKDREYYEQYF. The CDR3 DNA reads as TGTGCCAGCAGCTTTAAGGACAGGGAGTACTACGAGCAGTACTTC.

The chain is built from TRBV10-3 and TRBJ2-5, with D tentatively TRBD2 (5 bases). The CDR3 contains 13 residues. The V gene's germline CDR1 is ENHRY and CDR2 SYGVKD. V was clipped by 6 bases and J by 2 bases, with 10 bases between them. DNA for the CDR3: TGTGCCATCAGCCGGACTGCGCAAGAGACCCAGTACTTC. Translating gives CAISRTAQETQYF.